This is a list of T cell receptor beta chains from one sample in a study of blood T cell repertoires in COVID-19. Here immunoSEQ multiplex PCR was the method, and the copy in TCRdb shows in-frame clones only, minus some. The sample consists of over 85,000 clones, 80% to 90% of them appearing once. The sample taken for sequencing was peripheral blood. Source of these receptors: a human donor in a cohort sampled during active COVID-19. Each CDR3 is given with its conserved first and last residue. A D gene is named only where the DNA matches it firmly. Some rows have no size entry. The others give once, few or many, or a class for an expanded clone.

d_call j_call clone_size v_call cdr3_nt cdr3_aa
- TRBJ1-2 - TRBV21-1 TGTGCCAGCAGCAGTCGACAGGGGGCTTACTATGGCTACACCTTC CASSSRQGAYYGYTF
TRBD1 TRBJ1-6 few TRBV7-3 TGTGCCAGCAGCCTCCCCCGGGACAGGGGGCAATCCAATTCACCCCTCCACTTT CASSLPRDRGQSNSPLHF
- TRBJ2-2 - TRBV5-4 TGTGCCACCTTACTCGTTGACAGGCCAACGAACACCGGGGAGCTGTTTTTT CATLLVDRPTNTGELFF
TRBD1 TRBJ1-1 - TRBV3-1/TRBV3-2 TGTGCCAGCAGCCACCGGGACAGGGGAGGTTCGAACACTGAAGCTTTCTTT CASSHRDRGGSNTEAFF
- TRBJ2-1 - TRBV21-1 TGTGCCACCCACCCAGGCCCTCCGGTTGGCAATGAGCAGTTCTTC CATHPGPPVGNEQFF
- TRBJ1-3 - TRBV24-1 TGTGCCACCAGTGACCTAGATGGAGGGTCTTATCACTCTGGAAACACCATATATTTT CATSDLDGGSYHSGNTIYF
- TRBJ2-6 - TRBV27 TGTGCCAGCAGTTCACGGAGGGGGCATGGGGCCAACGTCCTGACTTTC CASSSRRGHGANVLTF
TRBD1 TRBJ1-2 - TRBV5-1 TGCGCCACCCACCTCCCGGGACAGGGATATGGCTACACCTTC CATHLPGQGYGYTF
- TRBJ2-7 - TRBV6-5 TGTGCCAGCAGTTACTCCTTCGGGGAAGGCTACGAGCAGTACTTC CASSYSFGEGYEQYF
- TRBJ1-5 - TRBV21-1 TGTGCCAGCTCTGGACTCAGTAGCAATCAGCCCCAGCATTTT CASSGLSSNQPQHF
TRBD1 TRBJ1-1 - TRBV9 TGTGCCAGCAGCGTAGGGGACAGGATGAACACTGAAGCTTTCTTT CASSVGDRMNTEAFF
- TRBJ2-2 once TRBV6-1 TGTGCCAGCAGTGAAGTCAGCGGGAACACCGGGGAGCTGTTTTTT CASSEVSGNTGELFF
TRBD1 TRBJ1-1 - TRBV28 TGTGCCAGCAGTTTATCAGGGGGCGGAACTGAAGCTTTCTTT CASSLSGGGTEAFF
TRBD1 TRBJ1-2 - TRBV10-2 TGCGCCAGCAGTGAGGGGGACAGACGACTCTATGGCTACACCTTC CASSEGDRRLYGYTF
- TRBJ2-3 - TRBV5-6 TGTGCCAGCAGCTTGGTTTCACGGGGAGATACGCAGTATTTT CASSLVSRGDTQYF
- TRBJ1-5 - TRBV6-1 TGTGCCAGCAGTGAAACAGACCTAAATCAGCCCCAGCATTTT CASSETDLNQPQHF
TRBD1 TRBJ2-6 - TRBV19 TGTGCCAGTAGTCGTCGGGGACAGGGGGCTGGGGCCAACGTCCTGACTTTC CASSRRGQGAGANVLTF
TRBD1 TRBJ1-2 - TRBV19 TGTGCCAGCCCCGGTTGGACAGGGGGCGCGTGGGGCTACACCTTC CASPGWTGGAWGYTF
- TRBJ1-4 - TRBV3-1/TRBV3-2 TGTGCCAGCAGCCAAGTAGGGGATATTGAAAAACTGTTTTTT CASSQVGDIEKLFF
TRBD2 TRBJ2-3 few TRBV6-5 TGTGCCAGCAGTTACCCCGGTGCTAGCGGGCCAGATACGCAGTATTTT CASSYPGASGPDTQYF
- TRBJ2-1 - TRBV3-1/TRBV3-2 TGTGCCAGCAGCCCCTCTCGGGAACGGCAGTTCTTC CASSPSRERQFF
- TRBJ1-5 - TRBV19 TGTGCCAGTAGCCAAAGCGACGGGAGCAATCAGCCCCAGCATTTT CASSQSDGSNQPQHF
- TRBJ2-7 - TRBV7-2 TGTGCCAGCACCTTAAGCGGGCCTAGCTCCTACGAGCAGTACTTC CASTLSGPSSYEQYF
- TRBJ2-2 once TRBV15 TGTGCCACCAGCAGGGGGGCGGGTAACACCGGGGAGCTGTTTTTT CATSRGAGNTGELFF
- TRBJ2-1 - TRBV12-3/TRBV12-4 TGTGCCAGCAGACTAGCACCCTACAATGAGCAGTTCTTC CASRLAPYNEQFF
- TRBJ2-3 - TRBV5-1 TGCGCCAGCAGCTTGTCCGCAGGGACAGATACGCAGTATTTT CASSLSAGTDTQYF
TRBD2 TRBJ2-3 - TRBV7-6 TGTGCCAGCAGCTGGACTAGCAGCACAGATACGCAGTATTTT CASSWTSSTDTQYF
- TRBJ2-7 - TRBV7-2 TGTGCCAGCAGCTCGTCCTTCTCCGGTCTTTGGGAGCAGTACTTC CASSSSFSGLWEQYF
- TRBJ1-2 - TRBV27 TGTGCCAGCAGTTTAAGCCCGGGTGCGATCCATTCTAACTATGGCTACACCTTC CASSLSPGAIHSNYGYTF
- TRBJ1-5 - TRBV2 TGTGCCAGCAGTGAATCTTCTGTTTCGCGGCCCCAGCATTTT CASSESSVSRPQHF
TRBD1 TRBJ2-1 - TRBV10-3 TGTGCCATCAGCCAGGGGGTACCCCATGAGCAGTTCTTC CAISQGVPHEQFF
- TRBJ1-2 - TRBV6-5 TGTGCCACGACGGGGGGCGCGGGCTATGGCTACACCTTC CATTGGAGYGYTF
- TRBJ2-3 once TRBV20-1 TGCAGTGCTAGTAGCGAAATGGGACAAGATACGCAGTATTTT CSASSEMGQDTQYF
- TRBJ1-3 few TRBV12-3/TRBV12-4 TGTGCCAGCAGGGGCGCAAACACCATATATTTT CASRGANTIYF
TRBD2 TRBJ2-7 - TRBV3-1/TRBV3-2 TGTGCCAGCAGCCGTAGACCAGGGACTAGCGGATTTAACGCCTACGAGCAGTACTTC CASSRRPGTSGFNAYEQYF
- TRBJ1-2 - TRBV12-3/TRBV12-4 TGTGCCAGCAGCGCGGACACAAACTATGGCTACACCTTC CASSADTNYGYTF
TRBD1 TRBJ1-2 - TRBV6-6 TGTGCCAGCAGTTACTTGCCGCGGACAGGTCGGGGTGGCTACACCTTC CASSYLPRTGRGGYTF
- TRBJ1-1 - TRBV18 TGTGCCAGCTCACAGGAACAGGTCCCGGTGCCTGAAGCTTTCTTT CASSQEQVPVPEAFF
- TRBJ1-2 - TRBV5-6 TGTGCCAGCAGCACCCCCGGAATGGGAGGTGGCTACACCTTC CASSTPGMGGGYTF
- TRBJ2-1 - TRBV15 TGTGCCACCAGCAGAGATGAGCCAAAGCAGTTCTTC CATSRDEPKQFF
TRBD2 TRBJ2-1 - TRBV9 TGTGCCAGCAGCGTAGCCCCCCGGGGGGTAAATGAGCAGTTCTTC CASSVAPRGVNEQFF
- TRBJ2-1 - TRBV7-9 TGTGCCAGCAGCTTAGCGTCCAATGAGCAATTCTTC CASSLASNEQFF
- TRBJ2-1 - TRBV5-1 TGCGCCAGCAGCTTGATCCCCAGCCACGAGCGGGTAAATGAGCAGTTCTTC CASSLIPSHERVNEQFF
TRBD2 TRBJ2-1 - TRBV4-2 TGTGCCAGCAGCCCTTTTTATGGTAGCGGGGGACCGGCTACCAATGAGCAGTTCTTC CASSPFYGSGGPATNEQFF
TRBD1 TRBJ2-5 - TRBV2 TGTGCCAGCAGTGAAGGAGGGACAGGGGGCGAGACCCAGTACTTC CASSEGGTGGETQYF
TRBD2 TRBJ2-1 - TRBV3-1/TRBV3-2 TGTGCCAGCAGCCAAGCGGGACTAGGCAGCTCCTACAATGAGCAGTTCTTC CASSQAGLGSSYNEQFF
TRBD2 TRBJ2-1 once TRBV19 TGTGCCAGTAGTACTTCAGCGGGAGGGGTTTACAATGAGCAGTTCTTC CASSTSAGGVYNEQFF
TRBD1 TRBJ1-6 - TRBV5-1 TGCGCCAGCAGCCCCGGGACAGGGGGGATCGGATCACCCCTCCACTTT CASSPGTGGIGSPLHF
- TRBJ2-2 - TRBV5-4 TGTGCCAGCAGCTTGGACTTCAGCGCCGGGGAGCTGTTTTTT CASSLDFSAGELFF
- TRBJ2-1 - TRBV28 TGTGCCAGCAGTTTCGGGTTGTACAATGAGCAGTTCTTC CASSFGLYNEQFF
- TRBJ1-6 - TRBV7-2 TGTGCCAGCAGGTCTTCCGACGGGGTTAATTCACCCCTCCACTTT CASRSSDGVNSPLHF
TRBD2 TRBJ2-5 - TRBV6-2/TRBV6-3 TGTGCCAGCAGTTACTCGTTATACGGGAGCGGGGGGACCCAGTACTTC CASSYSLYGSGGTQYF
- TRBJ1-5 - TRBV27 TGTGCCAGCAGTTTATCGCCAGATTATAGCAATCAGCCCCAGCATTTT CASSLSPDYSNQPQHF